This is a list of T cell receptor beta chains from one sample in a study of beta chain features in type 1 diabetes. The data were produced by immunoSEQ multiplex PCR, yet TCRdb's version contains in-frame clones alone and is incomplete. The sample has under 900,000 clones, 15% to 20% seen once. The sequenced sample consisted of naive CD4+ T cells from blood. The receptor source for this set is a woman under 30 in good health. Each CDR3 is given with its conserved first and last residue. A D gene is named only where the DNA matches it firmly. Clone sizes are given selectively: once, few, many, or a class where the clone is expanded.

TRBJ2-1 | TRBV4-3 | few | TRBD1 | CASSQVPSGTAYNEQFF | TGCGCCAGCAGCCAAGTCCCCTCCGGGACAGCCTACAATGAGCAGTTCTTC
TRBJ2-2 | TRBV14 | few | NA | CASSRTGTPGELFF | TGTGCCAGCAGCCGGACGGGAACTCCCGGGGAGCTGTTTTTT
TRBJ1-1 | TRBV20-1 | NA | NA | CSAPGPAEAFF | TGCAGTGCTCCTGGACCAGCTGAAGCTTTCTTT
TRBJ2-7 | TRBV28 | NA | NA | CASTVGLTPYEQYF | TGTGCCAGCACCGTCGGGCTAACCCCCTACGAGCAGTACTTC
TRBJ2-5 | TRBV6-1 | NA | TRBD2 | CAATAGVRGETQYF | TGTGCCGCGACGGCGGGAGTAAGGGGAGAGACCCAGTACTTC
TRBJ1-2 | TRBV18 | few | TRBD1 | CASSPGRQGDGYTF | TGTGCCAGCTCACCAGGTCGACAGGGGGATGGCTACACCTTC
TRBJ2-7 | TRBV18 | NA | TRBD1 | CASSLTQGTAYYEQYF | TGTGCCAGCTCACTGACCCAGGGGACAGCCTACTACGAGCAGTACTTC
TRBJ1-2 | TRBV7-9 | few | NA | CASSSQGSYGYTF | TGTGCCAGCAGCTCCCAGGGCTCCTATGGCTACACCTTC
TRBJ2-1 | TRBV15 | few | TRBD2 | CATSGLVGWTSGYYNEQFF | TGTGCCACCAGCGGGCTCGTAGGTTGGACTAGCGGATACTACAATGAGCAGTTCTTC
TRBJ1-5 | TRBV5-4 | NA | TRBD1 | CASSRDRGRPQHF | TGTGCCAGCAGCCGGGACAGGGGTCGCCCCCAGCATTTT
TRBJ2-3 | TRBV7-2 | NA | TRBD2 | CASSFLPSGPSTDTQYF | TGTGCCAGCAGCTTCTTGCCTAGCGGTCCTAGCACAGATACGCAGTATTTT
TRBJ2-7 | TRBV29-1 | NA | NA | CSVEGQGKYEQYF | TGCAGCGTTGAAGGTCAGGGGAAGTACGAGCAGTACTTC
TRBJ2-4 | TRBV15 | NA | TRBD2 | CATSPRVAGVAKNIQYF | TGTGCCACCAGCCCTCGGGTAGCGGGAGTAGCCAAAAACATTCAGTACTTC
TRBJ2-1 | TRBV6-5 | few | TRBD2 | CASAGSGSNEQFF | TGTGCCAGCGCAGGTAGCGGGAGCAATGAGCAGTTCTTC
TRBJ2-7 | TRBV19 | few | TRBD2 | CASSKAGTSGSYEQYF | TGTGCCAGTAGTAAAGCCGGGACTAGCGGCTCCTACGAGCAGTACTTC
TRBJ2-1 | TRBV28 | NA | NA | CASTSVGAPGNEQFF | TGTGCCAGCACCAGTGTGGGGGCCCCTGGGAATGAGCAGTTCTTC
TRBJ2-5 | TRBV4-2 | NA | TRBD2 | CASSQGGLAGGETQYF | TGTGCCAGCAGCCAAGGGGGACTAGCGGGAGGAGAGACCCAGTACTTC
TRBJ2-7 | TRBV4-2 | NA | NA | CASSQGERAAIEQYF | TGTGCCAGCAGCCAGGGCGAGCGGGCCGCCATCGAGCAGTACTTC
TRBJ2-7 | TRBV7-9 | few | TRBD2 | CASSLAGTSGAEQYF | TGTGCCAGCAGCTTAGCAGGGACTAGCGGGGCCGAGCAGTACTTC
TRBJ2-1 | TRBV18 | NA | TRBD1 | CASSGGQGAYNEQFF | TGTGCCAGCTCTGGGGGACAGGGGGCCTACAATGAGCAGTTCTTC
TRBJ1-2 | TRBV10-2 | NA | TRBD1 | CASSLGQNYGYTF | TGCGCCAGCAGCTTGGGACAGAACTATGGCTACACCTTC
TRBJ2-1 | TRBV2 | NA | NA | CASSDRTGLNEQFF | TGTGCCAGCAGCGACCGCACAGGGTTGAATGAGCAGTTCTTC
TRBJ2-5 | TRBV7-9 | NA | TRBD2 | CASSLGTSGRSETQYF | TGTGCCAGCAGCCTCGGGACTAGCGGGAGGTCGGAGACCCAGTACTTC
TRBJ2-3 | TRBV5-4 | few | NA | CASSLDRSDTQYF | TGTGCCAGCAGCTTGGACCGATCAGATACGCAGTATTTT
TRBJ1-1 | TRBV28 | NA | NA | CASSLGRPNTEAFF | TGTGCCAGCAGCCTGGGACGGCCGAACACTGAAGCTTTCTTT
TRBJ1-5 | TRBV25-1 | NA | NA | CASSARGNQPQHF | TGTGCCAGCAGTGCCAGGGGCAATCAGCCCCAGCATTTT
TRBJ2-7 | TRBV20-1 | NA | NA | CSVRDTYEQYF | TGCAGTGTTAGGGACACCTACGAGCAGTACTTC
TRBJ1-2 | TRBV20-1 | NA | NA | CSARLGDGYTF | TGCAGTGCTAGGCTGGGGGATGGCTACACCTTC
TRBJ2-2 | TRBV28 | once | NA | CASSKGGLTNTGELFF | TGTGCCAGCAGTAAGGGGGGCCTTACGAACACCGGGGAGCTGTTTTTT
TRBJ2-2 | TRBV28 | NA | TRBD2 | CASSSVAGGSTGELFF | TGTGCCAGCAGTTCAGTAGCGGGAGGTTCTACCGGGGAGCTGTTTTTT
TRBJ1-5 | TRBV27 | NA | TRBD1 | CASSLTPGQGGQPQHF | TGTGCCAGCAGTCTCACACCGGGACAGGGAGGTCAGCCCCAGCATTTT
TRBJ2-1 | TRBV15 | NA | TRBD2 | CATSSPGLGFNEQFF | TGTGCCACCAGCAGCCCGGGACTAGGTTTCAATGAGCAGTTCTTC
TRBJ1-1 | TRBV5-1 | few | NA | CASTKGSGNTEAFF | TGCGCCAGCACCAAAGGGTCAGGTAACACTGAAGCTTTCTTT
TRBJ2-7 | TRBV2 | few | NA | CASSDGYEQYF | TGTGCCAGCAGTGACGGCTACGAGCAGTACTTC
TRBJ2-1 | TRBV28 | NA | NA | CASSFDRSSYNEQFF | TGTGCCAGCAGTTTCGACAGAAGCTCCTACAATGAGCAGTTCTTC
TRBJ2-7 | TRBV18 | NA | TRBD1 | CASSARRTGQSYEQYF | TGTGCCAGCTCAGCGAGACGGACAGGGCAATCCTACGAGCAGTACTTC
TRBJ2-4 | TRBV5-4 | NA | NA | CASSQVLLNIQYF | TGTGCCAGCAGCCAAGTCTTACTTAACATTCAGTACTTC
TRBJ2-3 | TRBV6-1 | few | NA | CASSVGPNTDTQYF | TGTGCCAGCAGTGTTGGACCAAACACAGATACGCAGTATTTT
TRBJ2-7 | TRBV6-5 | once | TRBD2 | CASRRAGRSYEQYF | TGTGCCAGCAGAAGAGCGGGGCGTAGCTACGAGCAGTACTTC
TRBJ1-5 | TRBV7-2 | NA | NA | CASSPGRHNNQPQHF | TGTGCCAGCAGCCCAGGAAGACATAACAATCAGCCCCAGCATTTT
TRBJ2-1 | TRBV7-9 | NA | NA | CASSSTFRGWSYNEQFF | TGTGCCAGCAGCTCGACATTCCGGGGTTGGTCCTACAATGAGCAGTTCTTC
TRBJ2-7 | TRBV5-1 | few | NA | CASSFTGTSLGEQYF | TGCGCCAGCAGCTTTACCGGGACCTCCCTGGGAGAGCAGTACTTC
TRBJ2-2 | TRBV7-2 | NA | TRBD1 | CASSPDRGQHGELFF | TGTGCCAGCAGCCCAGACAGGGGGCAGCACGGGGAGCTGTTTTTT
TRBJ2-1 | TRBV7-2 | NA | NA | CASSARYGGLVNEQFF | TGTGCCAGCAGCGCCCGCTATGGGGGGCTGGTGAATGAGCAGTTCTTC
TRBJ2-5 | TRBV7-8 | NA | NA | CASSVGRAQETQYF | TGTGCCAGCAGCGTCGGCAGGGCCCAAGAGACCCAGTACTTC
TRBJ2-7 | TRBV7-9 | NA | NA | CASSLAGRPGAPYEQYF | TGTGCCAGCAGCTTAGCGGGGCGGCCCGGGGCTCCCTACGAGCAGTACTTC
TRBJ2-5 | TRBV6-1 | NA | NA | CASGRAAVEQETQYF | TGTGCCAGCGGCCGGGCGGCAGTTGAACAAGAGACCCAGTACTTC
TRBJ2-5 | TRBV15 | NA | TRBD2 | CATSRNYLTSGTGETQYF | TGTGCCACCAGCAGAAACTACCTTACTAGCGGGACGGGAGAGACCCAGTACTTC
TRBJ2-5 | TRBV5-1 | NA | TRBD1 | CASSFAGTGEETQYF | TGCGCCAGCAGCTTTGCCGGGACAGGGGAAGAGACCCAGTACTTC
TRBJ2-1 | TRBV15 | few | NA | CATSRDEEGEQFF | TGTGCCACCAGCAGAGATGAAGAGGGTGAGCAGTTCTTC
TRBJ2-3 | TRBV27 | few | NA | CASSLRLSSTDTQYF | TGTGCCAGCAGTTTACGACTATCCTCCACAGATACGCAGTATTTT
TRBJ1-1 | TRBV5-1 | few | NA | CASGQSMNTEAFF | TGCGCCAGCGGACAGAGCATGAACACTGAAGCTTTCTTT
TRBJ2-5 | TRBV11-2 | few | NA | CASSLAGEKTQYF | TGTGCCAGCAGCTTAGCAGGGGAAAAGACCCAGTACTTC
TRBJ2-1 | TRBV28 | few | NA | CASYGGSRDNEQFF | TGTGCCAGCTACGGAGGGTCCAGGGACAATGAGCAGTTCTTC
TRBJ2-1 | TRBV18 | NA | TRBD2 | CASSPSGRYGNEQFF | TGTGCCAGCTCTCCCAGCGGGAGGTATGGCAATGAGCAGTTCTTC